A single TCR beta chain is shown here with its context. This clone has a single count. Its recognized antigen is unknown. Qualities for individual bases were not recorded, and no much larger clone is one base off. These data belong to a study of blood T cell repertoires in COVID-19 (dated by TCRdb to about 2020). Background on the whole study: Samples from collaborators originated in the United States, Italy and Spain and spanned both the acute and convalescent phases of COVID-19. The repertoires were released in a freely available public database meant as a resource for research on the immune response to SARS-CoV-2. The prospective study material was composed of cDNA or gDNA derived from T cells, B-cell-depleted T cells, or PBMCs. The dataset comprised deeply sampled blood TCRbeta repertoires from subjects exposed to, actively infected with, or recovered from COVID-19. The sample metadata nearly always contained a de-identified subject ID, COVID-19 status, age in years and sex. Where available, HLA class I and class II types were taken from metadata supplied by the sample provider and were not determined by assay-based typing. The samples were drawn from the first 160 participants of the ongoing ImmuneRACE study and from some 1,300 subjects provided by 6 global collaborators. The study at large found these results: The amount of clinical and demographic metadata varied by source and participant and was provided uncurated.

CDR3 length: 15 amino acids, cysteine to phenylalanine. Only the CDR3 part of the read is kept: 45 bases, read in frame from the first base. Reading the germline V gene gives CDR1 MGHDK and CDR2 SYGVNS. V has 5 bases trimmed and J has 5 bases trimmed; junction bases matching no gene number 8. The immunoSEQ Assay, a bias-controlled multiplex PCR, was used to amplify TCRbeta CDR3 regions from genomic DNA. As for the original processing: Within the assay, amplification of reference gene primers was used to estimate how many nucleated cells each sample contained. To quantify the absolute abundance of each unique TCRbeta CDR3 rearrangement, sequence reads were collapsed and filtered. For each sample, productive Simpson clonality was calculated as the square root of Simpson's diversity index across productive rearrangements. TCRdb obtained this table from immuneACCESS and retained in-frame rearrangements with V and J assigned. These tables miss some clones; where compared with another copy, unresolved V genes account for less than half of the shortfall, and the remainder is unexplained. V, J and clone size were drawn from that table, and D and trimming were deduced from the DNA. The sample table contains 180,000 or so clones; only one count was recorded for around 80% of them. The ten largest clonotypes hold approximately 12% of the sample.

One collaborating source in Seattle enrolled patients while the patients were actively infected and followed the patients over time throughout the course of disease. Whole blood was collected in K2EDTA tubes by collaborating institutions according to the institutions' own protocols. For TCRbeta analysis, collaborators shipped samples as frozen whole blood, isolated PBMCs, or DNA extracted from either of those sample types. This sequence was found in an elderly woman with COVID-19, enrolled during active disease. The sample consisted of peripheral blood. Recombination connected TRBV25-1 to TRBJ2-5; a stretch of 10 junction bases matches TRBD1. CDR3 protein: CASSKTGGGMETQYF. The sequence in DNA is TGTGCCAGCAGTAAGACAGGGGGCGGAATGGAGACCCAGTACTTC.